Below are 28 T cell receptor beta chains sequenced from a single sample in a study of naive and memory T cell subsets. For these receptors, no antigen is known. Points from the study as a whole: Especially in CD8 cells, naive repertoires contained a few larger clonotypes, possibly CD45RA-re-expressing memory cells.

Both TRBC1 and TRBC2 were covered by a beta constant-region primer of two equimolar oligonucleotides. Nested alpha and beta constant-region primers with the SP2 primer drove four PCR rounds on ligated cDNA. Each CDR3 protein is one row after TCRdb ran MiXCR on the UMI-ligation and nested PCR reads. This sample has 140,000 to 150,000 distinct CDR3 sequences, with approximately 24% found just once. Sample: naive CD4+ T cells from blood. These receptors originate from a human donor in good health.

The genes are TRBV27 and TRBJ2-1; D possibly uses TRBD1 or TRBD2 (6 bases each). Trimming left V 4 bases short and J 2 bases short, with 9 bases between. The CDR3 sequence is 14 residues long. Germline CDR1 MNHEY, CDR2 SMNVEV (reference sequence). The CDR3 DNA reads TGTGCCAGCAGTTCAAGGGGGGCCTACAATGAGCAGTTCTTC. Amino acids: CASSSRGAYNEQFF.

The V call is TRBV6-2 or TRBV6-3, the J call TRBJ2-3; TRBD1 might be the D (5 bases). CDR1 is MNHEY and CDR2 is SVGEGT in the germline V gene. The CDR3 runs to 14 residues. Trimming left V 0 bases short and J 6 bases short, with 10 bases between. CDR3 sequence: CASSYSAGLDTQYF. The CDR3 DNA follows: TGTGCCAGCAGTTACTCAGCAGGGTTGGATACGCAGTATTTT.

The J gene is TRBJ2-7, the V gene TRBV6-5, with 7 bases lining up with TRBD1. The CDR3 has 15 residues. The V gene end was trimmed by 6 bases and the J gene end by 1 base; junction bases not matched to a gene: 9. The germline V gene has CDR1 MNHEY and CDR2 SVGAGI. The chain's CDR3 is CASRWTSGQSYEQYF. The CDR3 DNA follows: TGTGCCAGCAGATGGACGTCGGGACAGTCCTACGAGCAGTACTTC.

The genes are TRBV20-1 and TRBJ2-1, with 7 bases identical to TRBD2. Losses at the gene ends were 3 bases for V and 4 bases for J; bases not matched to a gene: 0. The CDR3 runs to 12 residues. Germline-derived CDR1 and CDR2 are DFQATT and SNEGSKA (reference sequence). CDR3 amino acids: CSASGRYNEQFF. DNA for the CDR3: TGCAGTGCTAGCGGGAGGTACAATGAGCAGTTCTTC.

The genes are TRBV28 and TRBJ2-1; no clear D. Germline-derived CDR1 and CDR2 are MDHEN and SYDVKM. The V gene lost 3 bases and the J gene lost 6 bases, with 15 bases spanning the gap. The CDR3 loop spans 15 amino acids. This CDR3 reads CASSLVGDKVNEQFF. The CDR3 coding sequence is TGTGCCAGCAGTTTGGTAGGAGATAAGGTCAATGAGCAGTTCTTC.

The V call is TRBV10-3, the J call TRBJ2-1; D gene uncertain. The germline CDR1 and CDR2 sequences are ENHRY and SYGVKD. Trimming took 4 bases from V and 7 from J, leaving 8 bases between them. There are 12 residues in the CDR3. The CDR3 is CAISVLGNEQFF. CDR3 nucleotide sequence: TGTGCCATCAGTGTTTTGGGGAATGAGCAGTTCTTC.

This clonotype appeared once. This CDR3 is CASSLGSADTQYF. CDR3 DNA: TGCGCCAGCAGCTTGGGGTCTGCAGATACGCAGTATTTT. The chain combines TRBV5-1 with TRBJ2-3; D gene ambiguous. Germline V gene data show CDR1 as SGHRS and CDR2 as YFSETQ. The V gene lost 0 bases and the J gene lost 4 bases, with 6 bases spanning the gap. The CDR3 extends over 13 amino acids. Combining the CDR3 with reference TRBV5-1 and TRBJ2-3 gives the whole variable domain KAGVTQTPRYLIKTRGQQVTLSCSPISGHRSVSWYQQTPGQGLQFLFEYFSETQRNKGNFPGRFSGRQFSNSRSEMNVSTLELGDSALYLCASSLGSADTQYFGPGTRLTVL.

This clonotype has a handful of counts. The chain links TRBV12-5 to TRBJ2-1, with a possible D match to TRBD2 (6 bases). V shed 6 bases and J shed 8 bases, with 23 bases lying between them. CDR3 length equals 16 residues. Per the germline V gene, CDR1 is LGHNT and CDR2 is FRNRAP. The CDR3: CASGPRTTVSYHEQFF. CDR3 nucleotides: TGTGCTAGTGGACCTCGGACTACCGTTAGTTACCATGAGCAGTTCTTC.

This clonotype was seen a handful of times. Here the CDR3 reads CASSLLPTAYSNQPQHF. The CDR3 bases are TGTGCCAGCAGCTTATTGCCGACAGCTTATAGCAATCAGCCCCAGCATTTT. This chain uses TRBV7-2 with TRBJ1-5; a weak D match, TRBD1 (5 bases). Germline V gives CDR1 SGHTA, CDR2 FQGNSA. V was pared by 2 bases and J by 0 bases, with 14 bases between. CDR3 length: 17 amino acids.

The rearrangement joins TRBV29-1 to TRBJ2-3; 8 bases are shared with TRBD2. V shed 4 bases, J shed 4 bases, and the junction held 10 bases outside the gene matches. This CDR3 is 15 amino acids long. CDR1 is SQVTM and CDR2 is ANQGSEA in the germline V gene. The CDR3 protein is CSVGDRGGRSDTQYF. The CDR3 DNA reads TGCAGCGTTGGGGATCGTGGCGGGAGGTCAGATACGCAGTATTTT.

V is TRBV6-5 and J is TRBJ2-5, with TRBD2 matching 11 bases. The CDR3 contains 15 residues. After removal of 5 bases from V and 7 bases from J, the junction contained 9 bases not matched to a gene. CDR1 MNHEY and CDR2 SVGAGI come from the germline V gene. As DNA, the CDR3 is TGTGCCAGCAGTGACATAGCGGGAGGGCTGGGGACCCAGTACTTC. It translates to CASSDIAGGLGTQYF.

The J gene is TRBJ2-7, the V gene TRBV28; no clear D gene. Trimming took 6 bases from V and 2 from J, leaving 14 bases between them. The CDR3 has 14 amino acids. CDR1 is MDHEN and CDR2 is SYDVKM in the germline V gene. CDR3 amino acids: CASRVASTTYEQYF. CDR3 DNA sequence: TGTGCCAGCAGAGTCGCAAGTACTACCTACGAGCAGTACTTC.

CDR3 DNA: TGTGCCAGCAGTCTTATAGCGGGAGGGCAAGAGACCCAGTACTTC. The encoded protein is CASSLIAGGQETQYF. The chain is built from TRBV7-6 and TRBJ2-5; TRBD2 aligns across 11 bases. Losses at the gene ends were 6 bases for V and 2 bases for J; bases not matched to a gene: 5. This CDR3 comprises 15 residues. CDR1 SGHVS and CDR2 FNYEAQ come from the germline V gene.

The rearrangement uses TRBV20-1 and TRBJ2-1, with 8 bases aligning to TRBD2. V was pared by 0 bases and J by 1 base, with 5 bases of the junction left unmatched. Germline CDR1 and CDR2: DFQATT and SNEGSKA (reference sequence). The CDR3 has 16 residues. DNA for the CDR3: TGCAGTGCTAGAGAACAGCGGGAGCGATCCTACAATGAGCAGTTCTTC. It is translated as CSAREQRERSYNEQFF.

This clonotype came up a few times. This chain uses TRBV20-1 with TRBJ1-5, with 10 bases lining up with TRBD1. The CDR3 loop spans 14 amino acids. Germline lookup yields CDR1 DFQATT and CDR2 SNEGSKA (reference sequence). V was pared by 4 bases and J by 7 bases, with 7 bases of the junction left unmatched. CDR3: CSATDRGLNQPQHF. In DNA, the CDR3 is TGCAGTGCTACTGACAGGGGGCTTAACCAGCCCCAGCATTTT.

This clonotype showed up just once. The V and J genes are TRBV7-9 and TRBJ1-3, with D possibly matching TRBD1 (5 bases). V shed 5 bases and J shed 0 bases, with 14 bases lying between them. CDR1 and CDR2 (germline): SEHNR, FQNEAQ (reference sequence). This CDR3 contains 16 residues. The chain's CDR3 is CASSPPGLSSGNTIYF. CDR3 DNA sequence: TGTGCCAGCAGCCCACCGGGACTGAGCTCTGGAAACACCATATATTTT.

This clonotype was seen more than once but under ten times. CDR3 sequence reads: CASSLALAGSYNEQFF. In nucleotides, the CDR3 is TGTGCCAGCAGCTTAGCGCTAGCGGGATCCTACAATGAGCAGTTCTTC. The chain has TRBV11-3 and TRBJ2-1; 9 nucleotides line up with TRBD2. The CDR3 extends over 16 amino acids. The ends lost 1 base at V and 1 base at J; junction bases unmatched: 2. Germline-derived CDR1 and CDR2 are SGHNT and YENEEA. Full variable domain (remainder filled in from reference TRBV11-3 and TRBJ2-1): EAGVVQSPRYKIIEKKQPVAFWCNPISGHNTLYWYLQNLGQGPELLIRYENEEAVDDSQLPKDRFSAERLKGVDSTLKIQPAELGDSAVYLCASSLALAGSYNEQFFGPGTRLTVL.

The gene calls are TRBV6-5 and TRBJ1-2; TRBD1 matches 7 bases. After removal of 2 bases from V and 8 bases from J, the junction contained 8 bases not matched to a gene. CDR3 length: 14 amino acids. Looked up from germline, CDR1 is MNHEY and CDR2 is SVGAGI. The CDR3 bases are TGTGCCAGCAGTTACCGTTCGGACAGGAAGGGCTACACCTTC. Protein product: CASSYRSDRKGYTF.

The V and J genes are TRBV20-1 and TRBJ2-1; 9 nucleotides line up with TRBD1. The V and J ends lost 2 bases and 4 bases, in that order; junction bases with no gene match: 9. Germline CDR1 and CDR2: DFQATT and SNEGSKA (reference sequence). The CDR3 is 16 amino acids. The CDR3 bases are TGCAGTGCTAGAACGGGACAGGGCGGCTCGTACAATGAGCAGTTCTTC. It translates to CSARTGQGGSYNEQFF.

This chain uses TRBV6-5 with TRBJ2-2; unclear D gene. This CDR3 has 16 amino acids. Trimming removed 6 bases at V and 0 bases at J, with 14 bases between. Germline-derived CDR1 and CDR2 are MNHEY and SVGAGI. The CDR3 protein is CASSRRWAANTGELFF. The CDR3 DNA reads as TGTGCCAGCAGCCGCAGGTGGGCCGCGAACACCGGGGAGCTGTTTTTT.

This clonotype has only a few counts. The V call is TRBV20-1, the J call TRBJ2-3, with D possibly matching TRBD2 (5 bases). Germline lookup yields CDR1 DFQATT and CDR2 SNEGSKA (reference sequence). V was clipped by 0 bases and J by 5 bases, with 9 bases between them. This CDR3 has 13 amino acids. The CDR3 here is CSARDRTLDTQYF. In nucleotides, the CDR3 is TGCAGTGCTAGAGATCGGACTCTAGATACGCAGTATTTT.

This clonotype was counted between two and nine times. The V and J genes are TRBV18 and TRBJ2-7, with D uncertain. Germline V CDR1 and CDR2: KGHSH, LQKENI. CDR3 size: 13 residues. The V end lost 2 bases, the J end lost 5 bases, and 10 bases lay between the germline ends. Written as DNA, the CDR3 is TGTGCCAGCTCACCAACGACACAAAACGAGCAGTACTTC. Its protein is CASSPTTQNEQYF. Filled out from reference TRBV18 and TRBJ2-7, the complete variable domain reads NAGVMQNPRHLVRRRGQEARLRCSPMKGHSHVYWYRQLPEEGLKFMVYLQKENIIDESGMPKERFSAEFPKEGPSILRIQQVVRGDSAAYFCASSPTTQNEQYFGPGTRLTVT.

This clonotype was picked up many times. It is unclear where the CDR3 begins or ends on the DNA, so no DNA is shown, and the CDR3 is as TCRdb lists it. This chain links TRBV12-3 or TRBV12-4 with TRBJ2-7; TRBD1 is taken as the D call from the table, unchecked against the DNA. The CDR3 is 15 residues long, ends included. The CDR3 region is CASSFLAGFLHEQYF.

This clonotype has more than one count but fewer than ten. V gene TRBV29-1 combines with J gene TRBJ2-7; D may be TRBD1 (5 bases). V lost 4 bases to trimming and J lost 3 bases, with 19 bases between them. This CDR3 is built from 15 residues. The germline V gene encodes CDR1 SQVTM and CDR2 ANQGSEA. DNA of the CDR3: TGCAGCGTTGGGGAAATGTGGGGCACCTACTACGAGCAGTACTTC. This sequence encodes CSVGEMWGTYYEQYF.

The CDR3 nucleotides are TGTGCCAGCTCACTCCACAGTGAAGCTTTCTTT. It yields the protein CASSLHSEAFF. The chain links TRBV18 to TRBJ1-1; D is ambiguous. V dropped 4 bases and J dropped 7 bases, with 7 bases sitting between them. Germline values: CDR1 KGHSH, CDR2 LQKENI. This CDR3 region has 11 residues.

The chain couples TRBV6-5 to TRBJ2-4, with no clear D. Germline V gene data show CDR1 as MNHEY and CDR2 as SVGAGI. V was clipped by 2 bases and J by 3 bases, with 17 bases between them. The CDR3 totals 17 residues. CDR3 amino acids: CASSYASRTWGKNIQYF. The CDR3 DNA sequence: TGTGCCAGCAGTTACGCATCGAGAACTTGGGGCAAAAACATTCAGTACTTC.

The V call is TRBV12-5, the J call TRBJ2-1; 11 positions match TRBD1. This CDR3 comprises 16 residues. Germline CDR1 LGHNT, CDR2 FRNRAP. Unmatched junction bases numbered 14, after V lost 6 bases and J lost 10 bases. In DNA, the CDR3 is TGTGCTAGTGGCCCCGGGACAGGGGGATTAAATGGCGAGCAGTTCTTC. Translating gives CASGPGTGGLNGEQFF.

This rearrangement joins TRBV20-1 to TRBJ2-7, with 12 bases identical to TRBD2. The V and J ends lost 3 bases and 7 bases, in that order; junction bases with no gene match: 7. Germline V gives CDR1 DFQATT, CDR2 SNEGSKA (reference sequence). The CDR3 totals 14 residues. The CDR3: CSASLTSGRREQYF. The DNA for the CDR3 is TGCAGTGCTAGCCTCACTAGCGGGAGGCGTGAGCAGTACTTC.